This TCR beta chain was found in a study of CD8 T cells in Susac syndrome (dated by TCRdb to about 2019). About the study as a whole: Among the sequenced Susac syndrome patients, more than five had clinically active disease and fewer than ten were in clinical remission. At the time of blood withdrawal, Susac syndrome patients were either therapy-naive, taking corticosteroids (with some also receiving IVIg), or on IVIg alone. Whether CD8+ T cell activation and differentiation in Susac syndrome was antigen driven was tested using repertoire sequencing. The study compared CD8+ T cell repertoire clonality among over ten healthy donors, around 14 Susac syndrome patients and 15 multiple sclerosis patients. Results and caveats for the whole study, not just this receptor: The number of individuals in the TCR sequencing and HLA analysis was recognized as being relatively small. Looking at Susac-specific public clones, the researchers identified approximately 15 in the total CD8+ repertoire and roughly 5 in the CD8+ TEMRA repertoire. CD8+ repertoires in Susac syndrome showed clonal expansion, which was highest in CD8+ TEMRA cells and was greater in clinically active patients than in remitting patients.

This clonotype was seen a single time. Its binding antigen is unknown. Qualities for individual bases were not recorded, and no much larger clone is one base off. A lone read gives weak evidence. Peripheral blood CD8+ and CD4+ T cells from healthy donors, Susac syndrome patients and multiple sclerosis patients were profiled using high-throughput TCR beta sequencing. Susac syndrome patients met recently defined diagnostic criteria for definite or probable disease. Bulk CD8+ and CD4+ T cells were purified by magnetic negative isolation, while CD8+ TEMRA cells were enriched using FACS. Blood was collected in EDTA tubes and processed within 24 hours, with PBMCs isolated through density gradient centrifugation. PBMCs intended for TCR sequencing were frozen in liquid nitrogen and were later thawed in a 37 degrees C water bath. Purity of sorted or isolated CD4+, CD8+ and CD8+ TEMRA cells was at least 90%.

RNA was extracted with the RNeasy kit and about 0.5 to 1 ug was reverse transcribed using random hexamers. TCR beta CDR3 regions were amplified with the immunoSEQ multiplex PCR assay covering 54 Vbeta and 13 Jbeta segments. PCR amplification bias was corrected by using a synthetic template baseline for primer optimization and computational correction. The paper's processing steps were these. Only productive sequences were kept, with reads annotated to V, D and J genes according to IMGT and analyzed in immunoSEQ Analyzer. To calculate clonality, Shannon entropy was normalized by log2 of the number of productive unique sequences and then subtracted from one. For each patient and control, public and private clones were evaluated among the 100 most prevalent clones. Clones were defined as Susac-specific when absent from the healthy and MS cohorts, from about a thousand published viral clones and from other ImmuneACCESS disease sequences. TCRdb cleaned the public reads at Q25 with fastp, built clones with MiXCR and kept in-frame beta chains. Rows matching on CDR3 protein sequence are summarized as one entry with the most common DNA and genes. The V and J calls come from TCRdb's annotation, not from the publication. A total of 80,000 to 95,000 distinct CDR3 sequences appear in this sample, approximately 95% of them only once. The ten top clones hold approximately 1% of the sample.

CDR1 and CDR2 were assigned from the germline V gene (reference sequence) as DFQATT and SNEGSKA. V is cut by 1 base and J by 5 bases, and the space between the germline ends is 16 bases. The CDR3, from cysteine to phenylalanine, totals 15 residues. Just CDR3 DNA is preserved here, 45 bases in frame from base 1. This clonotype originated in a human donor with Susac syndrome. The V and J segments used are TRBV20-1 and TRBJ2-3; perhaps TRBD2 is the D gene, with 6 bases matching. The sequencing input was CD8+ T cells from PBMCs. The CDR3: CSARAVTSLLDTQYF. The nucleotide sequence is given as TGCAGTGCTAGAGCGGTCACTAGCTTGTTAGATACGCAGTATTTT.